These 18 T cell receptor beta chains originate from one sample sequenced in a study of cytomegalovirus exposure and HLA in healthy donors. PCR used 60 Vbeta primers and 13 Jbeta primers. Produced via immunoSEQ multiplex PCR; TCRdb's table is partial and in-frame only. The sample lists 90,000 to 150,000 clones; approximately 80% were seen once. The material sequenced was PBMCs. These receptors were obtained from a man aged 45-65 years in good health and CMV-seronegative.

The chain links TRBV19 to TRBJ1-3; D unresolved. CDR3 size: 15 residues. V was shortened by 2 bases and J by 0 bases, with 8 bases between the two germline ends. Germline V gene sequence: CDR1 LNHDA, CDR2 SQIVND (reference sequence). CDR3 protein: CASSIIASSGNTIYF. The CDR3, as DNA: TGTGCCAGTAGTATAATAGCCAGCTCTGGAAACACCATATATTTT.

The chain uses TRBV28 and TRBJ1-6; D may be TRBD1 (5 bases). This CDR3 has 14 amino acids. In germline, CDR1 is MDHEN, CDR2 SYDVKM. Trimming stripped 5 bases from V and 7 bases from J, with 12 bases between. For the CDR3, the DNA is TGTGCCAGCAGTAGCCCACAGGACAATTCACCCCTCCACTTT. The encoded protein is CASSSPQDNSPLHF.

This clone appeared a few times. V usage is TRBV9 and J usage is TRBJ2-3; D gene unclear. CDR3 length: 14 residues. Trimming stripped 2 bases from V and 4 bases from J, with 11 bases between. Germline V lookup: CDR1 SGDLS, CDR2 YYNGEE. CDR3 region: CASSVQLGSDTQYF. Here the CDR3 DNA reads TGTGCCAGCAGCGTCCAGTTGGGCTCAGATACGCAGTATTTT.

The CDR3 here is CASSIGSGRQYEQYF. The CDR3, as DNA: TGTGCCAGCAGCATAGGGAGCGGGAGACAGTACGAGCAGTACTTC. This chain uses TRBV7-3 with TRBJ2-7; 8 nucleotides line up with TRBD2. V lost 5 bases and J lost 4; bases outside the gene matches: 10. This CDR3 has 15 residues. In germline, CDR1 is SGHTA, CDR2 FQGTGA.

This rearrangement joins TRBV5-1 to TRBJ2-7; TRBD1 agrees at 7 bases. There are 15 residues in the CDR3. Looked up from germline, CDR1 is SGHRS and CDR2 is YFSETQ. V lost 4 bases to trimming and J lost 4 bases; unmatched junction nucleotides: 11. The CDR3 protein is CASSKGDSAVYEQYF. The CDR3 DNA follows: TGCGCCAGCAGCAAGGGGGACAGTGCCGTATACGAGCAGTACTTC.

CDR3 bases: TGTGCCAGCAGCCGAGGGGACAGGGTCCATGAGCAGTTCTTC. As protein: CASSRGDRVHEQFF. The rearrangement links TRBV7-2 to TRBJ2-1, with TRBD1 identical over 9 bases. The CDR3 totals 14 residues. Trimming at V came to 5 bases and at J to 8 bases, leaving 7 bases not matched to a gene. CDR1 and CDR2 from the germline V gene are SGHTA and FQGNSA.

This clone appeared a few times. The chain combines TRBV28 with TRBJ2-3; tentatively, D is TRBD2 (6 bases). CDR1 and CDR2 from the germline V gene are MDHEN and SYDVKM. Trimming left V 2 bases short and J 3 bases short, with 15 bases between. This CDR3 has 16 amino acids. The DNA of the CDR3 is TGTGCCAGCAGTTTAGTTGCGGGAAGTGGGACAGATACGCAGTATTTT. Protein product: CASSLVAGSGTDTQYF.

This clone has more than one count but fewer than ten. V and J are TRBV7-2 and TRBJ2-4, with a possible D match to TRBD1 (5 bases). The CDR3 extends over 15 amino acids. Germline loops: CDR1 SGHTA, CDR2 FQGNSA. The V end was cut by 4 bases, the J end by 9 bases, with 19 bases between. The CDR3 region has the DNA TGTGCCAGCAGCTCCCTGCCCGGGCCCCAGGGCATTCAGTACTTC. Translating gives CASSSLPGPQGIQYF.

There are a few counts of this clone. This chain links TRBV7-3 with TRBJ2-6; 7 bases align to TRBD1. V shed 1 base and J 12 bases; nucleotides not matched to a gene: 6. Germline V gene data show CDR1 as SGHTA and CDR2 as FQGTGA. This CDR3 comprises 14 residues. This chain's CDR3 is CASSLNRGSSVLTF. The CDR3 nucleotides are TGTGCCAGCAGCTTAAACAGGGGTTCCAGCGTCCTGACTTTC.

The sample holds one count of this clone. The chain joins TRBV21-1 to TRBJ2-1; TRBD1 is the table's D call and was not checked against the DNA. TRBV21-1 is labeled a pseudogene. The CDR3 length is 15 residues. CDR3 amino acids: CASAATGGAGDEQFF. The CDR3 coding sequence is TGTGCCAGTGCTGCAACAGGGGGCGCCGGGGATGAGCAGTTCTTC.

V usage is TRBV6-6 and J usage is TRBJ2-3; TRBD1 is a possible D gene (6 bases). The CDR3 is made up of 13 amino acids. From germline, CDR1 is MNHNY and CDR2 SVGAGI (reference sequence). V gave up 5 bases and J gave up 8 bases, with 14 bases separating them. CDR3 DNA: TGTGCCAGCAGTCGTGCTAGAGGGGGTACGCAGTATTTT. This sequence encodes CASSRARGGTQYF.

CDR3 nucleotide sequence: TGTGCCAGCAGCTTTATAGCGGGGGGATTCTACGAGCAGTACTTC. This gives the protein CASSFIAGGFYEQYF. The gene calls are TRBV7-2 and TRBJ2-7; 10 nucleotides match TRBD2. J gave up 3 bases and V 3 bases, and 5 bases lay outside the gene matches. Per the germline V gene, CDR1 is SGHTA and CDR2 is FQGNSA. The CDR3 covers 15 residues.

This chain joins TRBV5-6 and TRBJ1-1; D perhaps matches TRBD1 (6 bases). Germline V gene lookup returns CDR1 SGHDT and CDR2 YYEEEE. This CDR3 spans 14 amino acids. The ends were cut back, 3 bases at V and 7 bases at J, with 16 bases in the middle. The CDR3 here is CASSSTGLRGEAFF. CDR3 sequence (DNA): TGTGCCAGCAGCTCCACAGGGCTGCGTGGTGAAGCTTTCTTT.

The chain recombines TRBV29-1 with TRBJ2-2; TRBD1 might be the D (6 bases). The CDR3 has 14 amino acids. The germline V and J ends were trimmed by 7 bases and 2 bases, with 14 bases remaining between them. Germline lookup yields CDR1 SQVTM and CDR2 ANQGSEA. CDR3 protein: CSALRGLNTGELFF. CDR3 sequence (DNA): TGCAGCGCCCTCAGGGGCCTAAACACCGGGGAGCTGTTTTTT.

Only one count was recorded for this clone. The chain carries TRBV6-4 and TRBJ2-1; 13 bases match TRBD2. V trimming: 6 bases; J trimming: 6 bases; junction bases outside the gene matches: 5. CDR3 length: 15 amino acids. Germline CDR1 MRHNA, CDR2 SNTAGT. The CDR3 DNA follows: TGTGCCAGCAGCCGTACTAGCGGGAGGGCCAATGAGCAGTTCTTC. Translated: CASSRTSGRANEQFF.

This clone appeared once. This chain joins TRBV19 and TRBJ2-5, with D possibly TRBD1 on 5 matching bases. The V gene lost 1 base and the J gene lost 2 bases, with 14 bases spanning the gap. The germline gives CDR1 LNHDA, CDR2 SQIVND (reference sequence). The CDR3 has 16 residues. The CDR3 is CASSIVAGPGQETQYF. The CDR3 DNA reads as TGTGCCAGTAGTATAGTGGCAGGGCCAGGTCAAGAGACCCAGTACTTC.

This clone was counted a single time. The chain is built from TRBV11-1 and TRBJ2-1; the match to TRBD2 covers 14 bases. V lost 4 bases and J lost 6; bases outside the gene matches: 8. Germline CDR1 and CDR2: SGHAT and FQDESV (reference sequence). The CDR3 totals 17 residues. CDR3 nucleotide sequence: TGTGCCAGCAGCTCCGGACTAGCGGGAGGATACGGCAATGAGCAGTTCTTC. This translates into CASSSGLAGGYGNEQFF.

This chain joins TRBV7-2 and TRBJ2-5; 9 bases agree with TRBD2. The V gene end was trimmed by 5 bases and the J gene end by 4 bases; junction bases not matched to a gene: 11. This CDR3 has 16 amino acids. Germline loops: CDR1 SGHTA, CDR2 FQGNSA. CDR3 sequence reads: CASSPPGSGSVETQYF. The CDR3 bases are TGTGCCAGCAGCCCACCAGGTAGCGGGAGTGTAGAGACCCAGTACTTC.